The present entry profiles one T cell receptor beta chain with its context. These data are taken from a study of blood T cell repertoires in COVID-19. The repertoire was sequenced with immunoSEQ multiplex PCR; TCRdb's copy has only in-frame clones and lacks some. The repertoire holds 200,000 to 250,000 clones, with 85% to 90% as singletons. CDR1 is SGHDN and CDR2 is FVKESK in the germline V gene. The CDR3 sequence is 15 residues long. V lost 4 bases, J lost 8 bases, and 18 bases lay in between. The J gene is TRBJ2-1, the V gene TRBV14, with D maybe TRBD2 (6 bases). The sequenced sample was peripheral blood. The TCR comes from a man aged 45 to 65 with COVID-19, enrolled during active disease. CDR3 sequence: CASSLLPTRPYEQFF. CDR3 bases: TGTGCCAGCAGCCTCCTCCCGACTAGACCCTATGAGCAGTTCTTC.